Below are 8 T cell receptor beta chains sequenced from a single sample in a study of human T cells and chemical hapten exposure. Described time point: patch test 3, about 24 weeks after DPC sensitization. The treatment was: therapeutic diphenylcyclopropenone sensitization with weekly scalp DPC. TCRdb itself ran the RACE reads through MiXCR, one entry per CDR3 protein. The profile shows about 190,000 distinct CDR3 sequences, around 25% of them singletons. The sequences come from whole blood, collected in connection with sensitization to the hapten diphenylcyclopropenone (DPC). Receptors were obtained from a woman between 35 and 50 years old with alopecia areata. Some clones in this sample may be carry-over from other donors' samples.

This clonotype was seen a few times. This chain connects TRBV12-3 or TRBV12-4 to TRBJ1-2; D unclear. The V gene lost 5 bases and the J gene lost 4 bases, with 8 bases spanning the gap. This CDR3 region has 12 residues. CDR3 loop: CASSRTGYGYTF. In nucleotides, the CDR3 is TGTGCCAGCAGTCGGACTGGCTATGGCTACACCTTC.

This clonotype has just a few counts. The chain recombines TRBV20-1 with TRBJ1-5; D uncertain. The germline V and J ends were trimmed by 1 base and 0 bases, with 10 bases remaining between them. CDR3 size: 15 residues. Germline-derived CDR1 and CDR2 are DFQATT and SNEGSKA (reference sequence). CDR3 sequence reads: CSARVIGSSNQPQHF. CDR3 sequence (DNA): TGCAGTGCTAGAGTAATAGGCAGTAGCAATCAGCCCCAGCATTTT.

There are a few counts of this clonotype. The J gene is TRBJ1-2, the V gene TRBV7-2; no firm D call. The CDR3 length is 12 residues. Germline V gene data show CDR1 as SGHTA and CDR2 as FQGNSA. V shed 2 bases and J shed 5 bases, with 6 bases lying between them. This chain's CDR3 is CASSLLGYGYTF. The CDR3 bases are TGTGCCAGCAGCTTACTGGGTTATGGCTACACCTTC.

The chain has TRBV5-1 and TRBJ2-5; 12 nucleotides line up with TRBD2. The CDR3 has 15 residues. Germline assignment: CDR1 SGHRS and CDR2 YFSETQ. V shed 1 base and J 4 bases; nucleotides not matched to a gene: 2. CDR3 region: CASSLMTSGRETQYF. The DNA for the CDR3 is TGCGCCAGCAGCTTGATGACTAGCGGGAGAGAGACCCAGTACTTC.

The rearrangement uses TRBV27 and TRBJ1-1; 7 bases agree with TRBD1. V was pared by 4 bases and J by 0 bases, with 8 bases of the junction left unmatched. The CDR3 covers 16 residues. Germline assignment: CDR1 MNHEY and CDR2 SMNVEV (reference sequence). CDR3 loop: CASSSVLTGMNTEAFF. The CDR3 DNA sequence: TGTGCCAGCAGTTCCGTTTTGACAGGGATGAACACTGAAGCTTTCTTT.

This clonotype was detected only a few times. The genes are TRBV7-9 and TRBJ2-1; tentatively, D is TRBD1 (5 bases). V shed 1 base and J shed 3 bases, with 10 bases lying between them. The CDR3 has 15 amino acids. Germline V gene lookup returns CDR1 SEHNR and CDR2 FQNEAQ (reference sequence). The CDR3 is CASSLGQGLYNEQFF. In DNA, the CDR3 is TGTGCCAGCAGCTTAGGGCAGGGCCTCTACAATGAGCAGTTCTTC.

This clonotype was observed a handful of times. This chain joins TRBV29-1 and TRBJ2-3, with D perhaps matching TRBD2 (6 bases). Germline CDR1 and CDR2: SQVTM and ANQGSEA. V lost 4 bases, J lost 5 bases, and 10 bases lay in between. This CDR3 has 12 amino acids. The CDR3 bases are TGCAGCGTTGCGGGGGTCTTAGATACGCAGTATTTT. Translation gives CSVAGVLDTQYF.

CDR3 residues: CASSVGDILQETQYF. CDR3 DNA: TGTGCCAGCAGCGTAGGGGACATCCTCCAAGAGACCCAGTACTTC. The chain links TRBV9 to TRBJ2-5, with a weak D call TRBD1 (6 bases). The CDR3 length is 15 residues. CDR1 and CDR2 (germline): SGDLS, YYNGEE. V lost 0 bases, J lost 1 base, and 10 bases lay in between. The full variable domain, in which reference TRBV9 and TRBJ2-5 provide the parts outside the CDR3, is DSGVTQTPKHLITATGQRVTLRCSPRSGDLSVYWYQQSLDQGLQFLIQYYNGEERAKGNILERFSAQQFPDLHSELNLSSLELGDSALYFCASSVGDILQETQYFGPGTRLLVL.